This is a list of T cell receptor beta chains from one sample in a study of CD8 T cells in Susac syndrome. A single record per CDR3 protein comes from TCRdb applying MiXCR to the immunoSEQ multiplex PCR reads. The sample holds 180,000 or so distinct CDR3 sequences, 90% to 96% seen once. The sample taken for sequencing was CD4+ T cells from PBMCs. The source of these receptors is a human donor with multiple sclerosis. Each CDR3 is given with its conserved first and last residue. Each record gives: D gene, V gene, clone size, J gene, CDR3 DNA, CDR3 protein. D genes are given only for firm matches. A row's size may be missing; if present it is once, few, many or a size class.

-	TRBV7-9	-	TRBJ2-7	TGTGCCAGCAGCTGGAACGCAGACGAGCAGTACTTC	CASSWNADEQYF
-	TRBV29-1	-	TRBJ2-3	TGCAGCGTTGACGGAGCACCTAGCACAGATACGCAGTATTTT	CSVDGAPSTDTQYF
-	TRBV3-1	once	TRBJ1-2	TGTGCCAGCAGCCAAGAGCCGGGACAATCTCGCGGCTACACCTTC	CASSQEPGQSRGYTF
-	TRBV11-3	-	TRBJ2-1	TGTGCCAGCAGCTTAGGCGGGGTCTCCTACAATGAGCAGTTCTTC	CASSLGGVSYNEQFF
TRBD1	TRBV30	-	TRBJ2-7	TGTGCCTGGAGGCCTCTGGACAGGGACGGATACGAGCAGTACTTC	CAWRPLDRDGYEQYF
-	TRBV12-3/TRBV12-4	once	TRBJ1-2	TGTGCCAGCAGTTTAGCGCTGGGCAGGTATGGCTACACCTTC	CASSLALGRYGYTF
-	TRBV12-3/TRBV12-4	-	TRBJ1-2	TGTGCCAGCAGTCCCGGCCCGGGCTTTGGCTACACCTTC	CASSPGPGFGYTF
-	TRBV28	-	TRBJ2-1	TGTGCCACCGGACTACCGGACAATGAGCAGTTCTTC	CATGLPDNEQFF
-	TRBV5-4	-	TRBJ2-7	TGTGCCAGCAGCTTGTTCACCGGACAGTACGAGCAGTACTTC	CASSLFTGQYEQYF
-	TRBV29-1	-	TRBJ1-2	TGCAGCGTTGAAGGTGTAGGGGGCTATGGCTACACCTTC	CSVEGVGGYGYTF
-	TRBV20-1	-	TRBJ2-3	TGCAGTGCTAGTCCCGGGACAATTCTGACAGATACGCAGTATTTT	CSASPGTILTDTQYF
TRBD1	TRBV7-8	-	TRBJ2-3	TGTGCCAGCAGCCTCGAAGGGGGCGAAGATACGCAGTATTTT	CASSLEGGEDTQYF
-	TRBV29-1	-	TRBJ1-1	TGCAGCGTTACCAGTTGGGGGCGCAAGACTGAAGCTTTCTTT	CSVTSWGRKTEAFF
-	TRBV3-1	-	TRBJ2-7	TGTGCCAGCAGCCAAGATCCGGCCACCAGCTACGAGCAGTACTTC	CASSQDPATSYEQYF
-	TRBV29-1	-	TRBJ2-5	TGCAGCGTTTGGGAAGAGACCCAGTACTTC	CSVWEETQYF
TRBD1	TRBV7-3	-	TRBJ2-1	TGTGCCAGCGCGAGGGACAGGGGGCAGGATGAGCAGTTCTTC	CASARDRGQDEQFF
-	TRBV20-1	-	TRBJ2-7	TGCAGTGCTAGTAACACACGAACCTACGAGCAGTACTTC	CSASNTRTYEQYF
-	TRBV5-6	-	TRBJ2-5	TGTGCCAGCAGCTCGGGGAAAGAGACCCAGTACTTC	CASSSGKETQYF
TRBD1	TRBV7-2	-	TRBJ2-7	TGTGCCAGCAGCCCCCGGACAGGGGCGGATGAGCAGTACTTC	CASSPRTGADEQYF
TRBD2	TRBV3-1	-	TRBJ2-1	TGTGCCAGCAGCCAAGATACCGGGAGCGGGGTTAAGGATGAGCAGTTCTTC	CASSQDTGSGVKDEQFF
-	TRBV12-5	-	TRBJ2-7	TGTGCTAGTGGTTTGCCCGGGTTACCTAACGAGCAGTACTTC	CASGLPGLPNEQYF
-	TRBV2	-	TRBJ1-1	TGTGCCAGCAGTAAGATGTACAGTCGGGAGAACACTGAAGCTTTCTTT	CASSKMYSRENTEAFF
TRBD2	TRBV19	-	TRBJ2-1	TGTGCCAGTAGTGCCAAGACGGGACTAGGACTCAATGAGCAGTTCTTC	CASSAKTGLGLNEQFF
-	TRBV30	-	TRBJ2-1	TGTGCCTGGAGTGTACTTGGGCACCTTTACAATGAGCAGTTCTTC	CAWSVLGHLYNEQFF
-	TRBV18	once	TRBJ1-1	TGTGCCAGCTCACCCGTCGCGGCCATGAACACTGAAGCTTTCTTT	CASSPVAAMNTEAFF
-	TRBV2	-	TRBJ2-7	TGTGCCAGCACGGGCAGTTTCGAGCAGTACTTC	CASTGSFEQYF
-	TRBV23-1	-	TRBJ2-1	TGCGCCAGCACCCTCCACCCAAGGAATGAGCAGTTCTTC	CASTLHPRNEQFF
-	TRBV12-3/TRBV12-4	-	TRBJ2-7	TGTGCCAGCAGTCCACGGTACTCCGAGCAGTACTTC	CASSPRYSEQYF
TRBD2	TRBV29-1	-	TRBJ2-5	TGCAGCGTTACGGGACTAGTGGGCCCACGCTGGGAGACCCAGTACTTC	CSVTGLVGPRWETQYF
TRBD1	TRBV28	-	TRBJ2-5	TGTGCCAGCAGTTTCTTCTCAGGGGGCCGCGAGACCCAGTACTTC	CASSFFSGGRETQYF
-	TRBV25-1	-	TRBJ1-6	TGTGCCAGCAGTGAAACCGAAACTATAACCCTTAGTTCACCCCTCCACTTT	CASSETETITLSSPLHF
TRBD1	TRBV27	-	TRBJ1-2	TGTGCCAGCAGTTTAACTCCAGGGGGGAGCTATGGCTACACCTTC	CASSLTPGGSYGYTF
-	TRBV18	once	TRBJ2-2	TGTGCCAGCTCACCACAAAGTTCAAACCCGAACACCGGGGAGCTGTTTTTT	CASSPQSSNPNTGELFF
-	TRBV19	-	TRBJ1-2	TGTGCCAGTAGCTTCCTGGACTATGGCTACACCTTC	CASSFLDYGYTF
TRBD1	TRBV4-1	-	TRBJ1-1	TGCGCCAGCAGCCAACCTATCGGACAGGGAGCTTTCTTT	CASSQPIGQGAFF
TRBD2	TRBV6-2/TRBV6-3	-	TRBJ2-2	TGTGCCAGCAGCAACGCGGGGGGGCTGATAAGCGGGGAGCTGTTTTTT	CASSNAGGLISGELFF
-	TRBV20-1	-	TRBJ1-1	TGCAGTGCTAGAGATCGAAAGGGAAACACTGAAGCTTTCTTT	CSARDRKGNTEAFF
TRBD1	TRBV29-1	-	TRBJ2-7	TGCAGCGTGAAAGGGGGGACAGGGTCCCTTTACGAGCAGTACTTC	CSVKGGTGSLYEQYF
TRBD2	TRBV7-2	-	TRBJ2-3	TGTGCCAGCAGCTTAGAGCTGTATAGCGGGGGGAGAGATACGCAGTATTTT	CASSLELYSGGRDTQYF
-	TRBV29-1	-	TRBJ2-3	TGCAGCGCCGGGGACATAATAATAGATACGCAGTATTTT	CSAGDIIIDTQYF
-	TRBV4-2	-	TRBJ1-4	TGTGCCAGCAGCCAACAGGGAGCACTGTTTTTT	CASSQQGALFF
TRBD1	TRBV9	-	TRBJ2-7	TGTGCCAGCAGCGTAGGGGACAGGGGTTACGAGCAGTACTTC	CASSVGDRGYEQYF
-	TRBV7-6	-	TRBJ1-1	TGTGCCAGCAGCCAAGACACAGACACTGAAGCTTTCTTT	CASSQDTDTEAFF
-	TRBV5-5	once	TRBJ2-1	TGTGCCAGCAGCCGACCGGACAATGAGCAGTTCTTC	CASSRPDNEQFF
TRBD1	TRBV6-6	-	TRBJ1-5	TGTGCCAGCAGAAATGGACAGGGGGCTACTCAGCCCCAGCATTTT	CASRNGQGATQPQHF
-	TRBV4-3	-	TRBJ1-5	TGCGCCAGCAGCCAAGAGGTTGGCAGGGAAGTGGAGCCCCAGCATTTT	CASSQEVGREVEPQHF
-	TRBV30	-	TRBJ1-3	TGTGCCTGGAGTGGAGAAGGAAACACCATATATTTT	CAWSGEGNTIYF
-	TRBV18	-	TRBJ1-5	TGTGCCAGCTCACCGGGGGGTGCCAATCAGCCCCAGCATTTT	CASSPGGANQPQHF
-	TRBV12-3/TRBV12-4	-	TRBJ1-6	TGTGCCAGCAGTTCCCCCCCGACGGGGAATTCACCCCTCCACTTT	CASSSPPTGNSPLHF
-	TRBV20-1	-	TRBJ1-5	TGCAGTGCTAGAGATCCAGGGACACCTAAGGCCAATCAGCCCCAGCATTTT	CSARDPGTPKANQPQHF
TRBD1	TRBV12-3/TRBV12-4	-	TRBJ1-5	TGTGCCAGCAGCCTGACAGGGTTGGTTCACAATCAGCCCCAGCATTTT	CASSLTGLVHNQPQHF
-	TRBV5-1	-	TRBJ1-6	TGCGCCAGCAGCTCATCCTTAGGGCCCCTCCACTTT	CASSSSLGPLHF
-	TRBV29-1	-	TRBJ1-2	TGCAGCGTTGAACTGGGATATGGCTACACCTTC	CSVELGYGYTF
-	TRBV6-2/TRBV6-3	-	TRBJ2-3	TGTGCCAGCAGTCACCGGGGGATGCCCACAGATACGCAGTATTTT	CASSHRGMPTDTQYF
-	TRBV7-7	-	TRBJ2-2	TGTGCCAGCAGCTTATCACCGACCGCCGGGGAGCTGTTTTTT	CASSLSPTAGELFF
TRBD1	TRBV29-1	once	TRBJ2-3	TGCAGCGTTGAAGGCCCACGGACAGGGGTAGATACGCAGTATTTT	CSVEGPRTGVDTQYF